This T cell receptor (beta chain) was profiled in a study of blood T cell repertoires in COVID-19 (dated by TCRdb to about 2020). Broadly, across the study: The collaborator samples originated in the United States, Italy and Spain and spanned the acute and convalescent phases of COVID-19. The material from the prospective study consisted of cDNA or gDNA derived from T cells, B-cell-depleted T cells, or PBMCs. Subjects who had been exposed to COVID-19, were actively infected with it, or had recovered from it provided the deeply sampled blood TCRbeta repertoires that made up the dataset. The repertoires were released in a freely available public database intended as a resource for research on the immune response to SARS-CoV-2. Samples came from the ongoing ImmuneRACE study (first 160 participants) plus 1,254 subjects from 6 global collaborators. A de-identified subject ID, COVID-19 status, age in years and sex were almost always included in the sample metadata. Where available, HLA class I and class II types were taken from metadata supplied by the sample provider and were not determined by assay-based typing. What the research found in general, with its limitations: How much clinical and demographic metadata was included differed by source and by participant, and the metadata was provided uncurated.

This clone was observed a handful of times. It has no known antigen specificity. No base quality information exists; no much larger clone differs at one position. Between the V and J ends, shortened by 6 bases and 0 bases respectively, the junction contains 9 bases. CDR3 length: 14 amino acids, cysteine to phenylalanine. The CDR3 DNA has 42 bases and is translated from base 1. The germline V gene (reference sequence) yields LNHDA for CDR1 and SQIVND for CDR2. Collaborating institutions collected whole blood in K2EDTA tubes following their own protocols. For TCRbeta analysis, collaborator samples were shipped as frozen whole blood, as isolated PBMCs, or as DNA extracted from either sample type. TCRbeta CDR3 regions were amplified from genomic DNA using the immunoSEQ Assay, a bias-controlled multiplex PCR. Per the source publication's procedure: Nucleated cell counts per sample were estimated from amplification of reference gene primers within the assay. To quantify the absolute abundance of each unique TCRbeta CDR3 rearrangement, sequence reads were collapsed and filtered. Productive Simpson clonality was computed per sample as the square root of Simpson's diversity index over productive rearrangements. TCRdb took this table from immuneACCESS and kept in-frame rearrangements with V and J called. Such tables lack part of the clones; where checked against another copy, unresolved V genes explain under half of the gap, and the rest is unexplained. V and J calls and clone size are those listed in that table; D and trimming were worked out from the DNA. Recorded for this sample are some 150,000 clones; around 77% of them occurred a single time. The ten biggest clones cover 8.6% of the sample.

Sequencing input: peripheral blood. This clonotype was sampled from a man aged 45-65 years with active or convalescent COVID-19. Recombination connected TRBV19 to TRBJ1-5, with no confidently assigned D gene. The sequence in DNA is TGTGCCAGTAGCCAAGCTAATAGCAATCAGCCCCAGCATTTT. This codes for CASSQANSNQPQHF.